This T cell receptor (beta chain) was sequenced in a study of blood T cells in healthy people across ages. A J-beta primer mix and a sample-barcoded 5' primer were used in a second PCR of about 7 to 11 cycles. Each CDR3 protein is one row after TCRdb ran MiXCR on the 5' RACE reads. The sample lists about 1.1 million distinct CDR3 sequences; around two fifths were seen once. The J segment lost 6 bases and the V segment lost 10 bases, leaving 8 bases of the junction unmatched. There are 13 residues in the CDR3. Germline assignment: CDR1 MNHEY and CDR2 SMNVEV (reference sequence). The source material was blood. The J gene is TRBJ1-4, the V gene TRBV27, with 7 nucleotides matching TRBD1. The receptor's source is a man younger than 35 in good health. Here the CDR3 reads CATRRGLYEKLFF. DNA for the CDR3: TGTGCCACGAGGAGGGGGCTCTATGAAAAACTGTTTTTT.